Sequencing of this T cell receptor (beta chain) was carried out in a study of T cell responses to AZD1222 COVID-19 vaccine. From germline, CDR1 is LGHDT and CDR2 YNNKEL (reference sequence). Germline trimming cut 6 bases from V and 4 bases from J; bases unmatched to any gene: 5. The CDR3 sequence is 14 residues long. The protocol was immunoSEQ multiplex PCR, while the TCRdb copy is restricted to in-frame clones and leaves out a portion. The repertoire consists of roughly 180,000 clones, with over 75% occurring once and the leading ten covering about 6.9%. This rearrangement joins TRBV3-1 (or the pseudogene TRBV3-2) to TRBJ2-5; the match to TRBD1 covers 10 bases. The material sequenced was peripheral blood, taken on day 0 of AZD1222 vaccination. The sequence came from an adult in good health. This CDR3 is CASRLGQGGETQYF. CDR3 coding DNA: TGTGCCAGCAGGCTCGGACAGGGGGGAGAGACCCAGTACTTC.